This is a list of T cell receptor beta chains from one sample in a study of cytomegalovirus exposure and HLA in healthy donors. Assay used: immunoSEQ multiplex PCR; TCRdb lists only in-frame clones, some missing. The sample has about 130,000 clones; around 72% are singletons. Sequencing was carried out using PBMCs. These receptor sequences come from a woman under 30 in good health and CMV-seronegative. Both conserved end residues are part of each CDR3. A D gene is named only where the DNA matches it firmly. Part of the rows lack a size; the others show once, few, many or a class for expanded clones.

>TRBJ2-7|.|.|TRBV10-3
TGTGCCATCGCCGGACTCGACGAGCAGTACTTC
CAIAGLDEQYF
>TRBJ2-3|once|.|TRBV15
TGTGCCACCAGCAGAGATAAGCGGTTCACAGATACGCAGTATTTT
CATSRDKRFTDTQYF
>TRBJ2-3|.|TRBD2|TRBV6-1
TGTGCCAGCAGTGAAGCGGGGGGACTAGCGGGCTTTTATTTT
CASSEAGGLAGFYF
>TRBJ1-1|.|TRBD1|TRBV18
TGTGCCAGCTCCCTCCGTCAGGGGGCTGGAGCTTTCTTT
CASSLRQGAGAFF
>TRBJ2-7|.|TRBD1|TRBV2
TGTGCCAGCAGTGTGGACAGGGCGGAAGAGCAGTACTTC
CASSVDRAEEQYF
>TRBJ2-5|.|.|TRBV7-9
TGTGCCAGCAGCTTACAGACAGGGACTAGAGAGACCCAGTACTTC
CASSLQTGTRETQYF
>TRBJ1-2|few|.|TRBV7-2
TGTGCCAGCAGCTTACAGAATAACTATGGCTACACCTTC
CASSLQNNYGYTF
>TRBJ1-2|.|TRBD1|TRBV4-1
TGCGCCAGCAGCCTGTCCCGGGACAGGGGGCGCAACTATGGCTACACCTTC
CASSLSRDRGRNYGYTF
>TRBJ2-3|once|TRBD1|TRBV29-1
TGCAGCGTAGCACAGGGGTTGACAGATACGCAGTATTTT
CSVAQGLTDTQYF
>TRBJ2-3|.|.|TRBV29-1
TGCAGCGGCGGGGGGACAGGGTACACAGATACGCAGTATTTT
CSGGGTGYTDTQYF
>TRBJ2-7|.|TRBD2|TRBV27
TGTGCCAGCGGCCGGGGGAGCGGGAGATTGTACGAGCAGTACTTC
CASGRGSGRLYEQYF
>TRBJ1-6|.|TRBD1|TRBV5-1
TGCGCCAGCAGCACAGACAGGGGGAGAGGACCTAATTCACCCCTCCACTTT
CASSTDRGRGPNSPLHF
>TRBJ1-4|.|.|TRBV30
TGTGCCTGGAGTGTTGGTGAGGGGGCAACTAATGAAAAACTGTTTTTT
CAWSVGEGATNEKLFF
>TRBJ1-5|.|TRBD1|TRBV30
TGTGCCTGGAGGACAGGGGGAATCAGGGACAGCAATCAGCCCCAGCATTTT
CAWRTGGIRDSNQPQHF
>TRBJ1-2|few|.|TRBV30
TGTGCCTGGAGTCGTCTCGAGGGAGGCTACACCTTC
CAWSRLEGGYTF
>TRBJ2-7|.|.|TRBV19
TGTGCCAGTAGTATAGATAGCGGCCGAGGGGCGTTGACCTCAAGGTACTTC
CASSIDSGRGALTSRYF
>TRBJ2-1|.|.|TRBV27
TGTGCCAGCAGTTTGAGTTCCACGAACAATGAGCAGTTCTTC
CASSLSSTNNEQFF
>TRBJ2-7|once|.|TRBV6-5
TGTGCCAGCGCACCCACCGTAGGGGGTTACGAGCAGTACTTC
CASAPTVGGYEQYF
>TRBJ2-1|once|TRBD2|TRBV19
TGTGCCAGTAGTACCGGGACTACCTACAATGAGCAGTTCTTC
CASSTGTTYNEQFF
>TRBJ2-5|once|TRBD2|TRBV30
TGTGCCTGGAGTGTAGCGGCTAGCGGAACCCAGTACTTC
CAWSVAASGTQYF
>TRBJ2-1|.|.|TRBV29-1
TGCAGCGTATCAGGGTTGATCTCCTACAATGAGCAGTTCTTC
CSVSGLISYNEQFF
>TRBJ1-1|few|.|TRBV6-6
TGTGCCAGCAGCTTTGCCGGGGAACCCGAAGCTTTCTTT
CASSFAGEPEAFF
>TRBJ1-5|once|.|TRBV5-1
TGCGCCAGCAGCCGGGATGGGGGGTACGGTCAGCCCCAGCATTTT
CASSRDGGYGQPQHF
>TRBJ2-7|.|TRBD2|TRBV27
TGTGCCAGCAGTTCGGCCGGGGGGTCCGAGCAGTACTTC
CASSSAGGSEQYF
>TRBJ2-3|.|TRBD2|TRBV5-1
TGCGCCAGCAGCTTGAAGACTAGCGGCACAGATACGCAGTATTTT
CASSLKTSGTDTQYF
>TRBJ2-4|.|.|TRBV18
TGTGCCAGCTCACCCACCAGATTAGCCAAAAACATTCAGTACTTC
CASSPTRLAKNIQYF
>TRBJ2-7|.|.|TRBV10-3
TGTGCCATCAGTGAGTCGAGGGACATGGGCTACGAGCAGTACTTC
CAISESRDMGYEQYF
>TRBJ2-1|.|.|TRBV29-1
TGCAGCGCTGAAGGTGTTAGGGAGCTTACCAATGAGCAGTTCTTC
CSAEGVRELTNEQFF
>TRBJ2-3|.|.|TRBV5-1
TGCGCCAGCAGCTTGGTCGATGGGTGGGAGCCAGATACGCAGTATTTT
CASSLVDGWEPDTQYF
>TRBJ2-2|.|TRBD1|TRBV5-1
TGCGCCAGCAGCCGGGACAGGGTGGACACCGGGGAGCTGTTTTTT
CASSRDRVDTGELFF
>TRBJ2-5|.|.|TRBV10-3
TGTGCCATCAGGGAAGGGCAGGGCGAAGAGACCCAGTACTTC
CAIREGQGEETQYF
>TRBJ1-1|.|.|TRBV19
TGTGCCAGTAGTGGACTCATGAACACTGAAGCTTTCTTT
CASSGLMNTEAFF
>TRBJ1-2|.|.|TRBV7-9
TGTGCCAGCAGCCTAGGGGGGGGACGGTATGGCTACACCTTC
CASSLGGGRYGYTF
>TRBJ2-7|.|TRBD2|TRBV11-2
TGTGCCAGCAACGGACTAGCGGGAGGTGTCTCCTACGAGCAGTACTTC
CASNGLAGGVSYEQYF
>TRBJ1-2|.|.|TRBV29-1
TGCAGCGTTGCACAGGCCGATGGCTACACCTTC
CSVAQADGYTF
>TRBJ2-1|.|.|TRBV2
TGTGCCACCCCTTTTACCGGGACTTCCTACAATGAGCAGTTCTTC
CATPFTGTSYNEQFF
>TRBJ2-5|.|.|TRBV12-5
TGTGCTAGTGGTTTTGAGGAGACCCAGTACTTC
CASGFEETQYF
>TRBJ1-1|.|.|TRBV30
TGTGCCTGGGACAGCAGATTAGGCACTGAAGCTTTCTTT
CAWDSRLGTEAFF
>TRBJ2-2|.|.|TRBV29-1
TGCAGCGGTGTACAGGGCGTCGGGGAGCTGTTTTTT
CSGVQGVGELFF
>TRBJ2-7|.|.|TRBV4-1
TGCGCCAGCAGCCATAACGACCGGGCGGGGGAGCAGTACTTC
CASSHNDRAGEQYF
>TRBJ1-2|few|TRBD1|TRBV6-5
TGTGCCAGCAGTGACTCCGGACAGGGGGCGCCGGGCTACACCTTC
CASSDSGQGAPGYTF